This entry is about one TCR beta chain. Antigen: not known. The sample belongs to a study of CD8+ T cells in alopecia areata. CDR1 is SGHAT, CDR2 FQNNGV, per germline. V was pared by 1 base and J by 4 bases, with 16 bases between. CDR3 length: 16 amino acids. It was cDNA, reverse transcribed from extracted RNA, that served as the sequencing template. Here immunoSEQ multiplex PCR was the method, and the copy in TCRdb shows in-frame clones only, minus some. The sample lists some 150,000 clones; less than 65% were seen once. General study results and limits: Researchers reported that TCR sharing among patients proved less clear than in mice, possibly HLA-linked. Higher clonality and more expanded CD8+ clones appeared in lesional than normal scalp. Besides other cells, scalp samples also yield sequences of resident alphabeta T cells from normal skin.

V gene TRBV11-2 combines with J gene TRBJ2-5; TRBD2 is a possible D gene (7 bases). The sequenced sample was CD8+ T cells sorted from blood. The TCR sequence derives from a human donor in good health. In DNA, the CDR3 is TGTGCCAGCAGCTTAGTGGGGGGCGGGAGTGGAGAGACCCAGTACTTC. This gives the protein CASSLVGGGSGETQYF.